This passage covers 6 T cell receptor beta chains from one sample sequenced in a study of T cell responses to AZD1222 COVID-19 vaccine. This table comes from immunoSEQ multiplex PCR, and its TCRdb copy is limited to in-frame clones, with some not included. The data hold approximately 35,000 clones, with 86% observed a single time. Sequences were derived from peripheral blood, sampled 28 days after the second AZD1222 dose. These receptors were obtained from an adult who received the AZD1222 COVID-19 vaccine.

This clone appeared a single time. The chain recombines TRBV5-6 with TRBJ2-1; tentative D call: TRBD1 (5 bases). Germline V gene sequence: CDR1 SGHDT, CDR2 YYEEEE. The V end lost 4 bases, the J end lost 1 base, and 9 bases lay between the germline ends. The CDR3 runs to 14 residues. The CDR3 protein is CASSVGQSYNEQFF. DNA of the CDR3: TGTGCCAGCAGCGTGGGGCAGTCCTACAATGAGCAGTTCTTC.

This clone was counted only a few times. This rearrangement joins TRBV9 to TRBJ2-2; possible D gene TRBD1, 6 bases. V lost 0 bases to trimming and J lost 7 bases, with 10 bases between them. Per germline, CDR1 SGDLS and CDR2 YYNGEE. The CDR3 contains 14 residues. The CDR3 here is CASSVDRVNGELFF. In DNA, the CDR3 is TGTGCCAGCAGCGTAGACAGGGTGAACGGGGAGCTGTTTTTT. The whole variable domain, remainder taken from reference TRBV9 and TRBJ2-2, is DSGVTQTPKHLITATGQRVTLRCSPRSGDLSVYWYQQSLDQGLQFLIQYYNGEERAKGNILERFSAQQFPDLHSELNLSSLELGDSALYFCASSVDRVNGELFFGEGSRLTVL.

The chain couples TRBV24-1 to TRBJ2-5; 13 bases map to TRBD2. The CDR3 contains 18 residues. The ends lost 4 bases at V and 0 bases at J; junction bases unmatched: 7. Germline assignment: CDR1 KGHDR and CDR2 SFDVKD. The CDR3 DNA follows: TGTGCCACCAGTGACTCCGGGACTAGCGGGGTGTACCAAGAGACCCAGTACTTC. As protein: CATSDSGTSGVYQETQYF.

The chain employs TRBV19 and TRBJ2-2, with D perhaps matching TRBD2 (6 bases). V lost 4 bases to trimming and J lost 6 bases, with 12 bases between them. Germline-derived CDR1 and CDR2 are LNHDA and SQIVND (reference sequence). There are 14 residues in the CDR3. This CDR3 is CASSSGVRPGELFF. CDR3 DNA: TGTGCCAGTAGTAGCGGGGTCAGACCCGGGGAGCTGTTTTTT.

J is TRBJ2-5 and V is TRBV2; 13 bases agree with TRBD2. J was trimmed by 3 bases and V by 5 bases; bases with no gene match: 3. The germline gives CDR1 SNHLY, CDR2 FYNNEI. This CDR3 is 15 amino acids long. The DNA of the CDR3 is TGTGCCAGCAGTACTAGCGGGGGGGCGGAAGAGACCCAGTACTTC. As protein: CASSTSGGAEETQYF.

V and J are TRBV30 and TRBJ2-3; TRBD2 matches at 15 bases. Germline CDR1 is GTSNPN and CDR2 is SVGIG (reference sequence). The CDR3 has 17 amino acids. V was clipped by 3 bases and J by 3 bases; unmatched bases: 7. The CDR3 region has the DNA TGTGCCTGGAGAGGACTAGCGGGAGGGGCGCTGACAGATACGCAGTATTTT. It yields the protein CAWRGLAGGALTDTQYF.